The clone carrying this TCR beta chain came up a few times. Its target is not known. This entry is derived from a study of blood T cells in healthy people across ages. Study results and limitations: In long-lived donors, naive CD4+ cell counts and diversity exceeded those of aged donors.

A J-beta primer mix and a sample-barcoded 5' primer were used in a second PCR of about 7 to 12 cycles. In TCRdb, the 5' RACE reads were re-called with MiXCR into one record per CDR3 protein. The sample includes roughly 1.4 million distinct CDR3 sequences, approximately 59% of them seen just once. Input material: blood. This clonotype was obtained from a man aged 18 to 30 in good health.

CDR3 DNA: TGCGCCAGCAGCATACTCCCCGCCAGAGTCGAAAAACTGTTTTTT. Translation gives CASSILPARVEKLFF. The genes are TRBV4-1 and TRBJ1-4, with D unresolved. The germline gives CDR1 MGHRA, CDR2 YSYEKL. V lost 5 bases to trimming and J lost 8 bases, with 18 bases between them. The length of the CDR3 is 15 residues.